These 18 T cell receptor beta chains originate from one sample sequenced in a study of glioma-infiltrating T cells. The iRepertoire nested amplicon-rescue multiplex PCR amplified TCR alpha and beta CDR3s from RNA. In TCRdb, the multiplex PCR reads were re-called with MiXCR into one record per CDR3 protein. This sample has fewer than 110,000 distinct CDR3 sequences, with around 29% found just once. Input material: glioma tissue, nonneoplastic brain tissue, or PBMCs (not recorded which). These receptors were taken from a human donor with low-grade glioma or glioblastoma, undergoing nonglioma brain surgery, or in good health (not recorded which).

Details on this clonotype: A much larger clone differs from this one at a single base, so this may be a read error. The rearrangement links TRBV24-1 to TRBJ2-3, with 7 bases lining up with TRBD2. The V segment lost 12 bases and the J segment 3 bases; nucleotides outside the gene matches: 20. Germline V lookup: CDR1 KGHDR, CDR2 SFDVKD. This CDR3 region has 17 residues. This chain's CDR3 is CAAQNDPGRVATDTQYF. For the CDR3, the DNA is TGTGCCGCTCAGAACGATCCAGGGAGGGTAGCGACAGATACGCAGTATTTT.

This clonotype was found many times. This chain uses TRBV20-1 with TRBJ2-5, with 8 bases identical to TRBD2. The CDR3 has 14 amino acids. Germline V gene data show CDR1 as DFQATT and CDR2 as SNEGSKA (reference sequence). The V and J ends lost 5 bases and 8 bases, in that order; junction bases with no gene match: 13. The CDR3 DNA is TGCAGTGCTCCTACCGGGCTAGCGGGCGGTACCCAGTACTTC. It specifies CSAPTGLAGGTQYF.

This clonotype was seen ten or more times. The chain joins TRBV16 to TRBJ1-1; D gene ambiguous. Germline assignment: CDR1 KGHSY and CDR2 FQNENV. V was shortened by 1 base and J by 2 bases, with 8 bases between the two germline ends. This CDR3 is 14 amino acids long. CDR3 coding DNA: TGTGCCAGCAGCCAATTTTGGGGAAACACTGAAGCTTTCTTT. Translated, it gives CASSQFWGNTEAFF.

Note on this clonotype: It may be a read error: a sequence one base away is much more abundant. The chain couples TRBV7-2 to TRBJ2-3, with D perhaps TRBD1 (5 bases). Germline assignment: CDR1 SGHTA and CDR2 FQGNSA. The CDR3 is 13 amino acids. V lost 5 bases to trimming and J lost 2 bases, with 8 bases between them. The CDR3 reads CASSTDNTDTQYF. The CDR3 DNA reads TGTGCCAGCAGCACGGACAACACAGATACGCAGTATTTT.

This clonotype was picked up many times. CDR3 in amino acids: CASSDPGRQETQYF. The CDR3, as DNA: TGTGCCAGCAGTGATCCGGGCCGCCAAGAGACCCAGTACTTC. This chain connects TRBV6-1 to TRBJ2-5; D remains ambiguous. CDR1 and CDR2 from the germline V gene are MNHNS and SASEGT. V lost 3 bases, J lost 1 base, and 9 bases lay in between. The CDR3 sequence is 14 residues long.

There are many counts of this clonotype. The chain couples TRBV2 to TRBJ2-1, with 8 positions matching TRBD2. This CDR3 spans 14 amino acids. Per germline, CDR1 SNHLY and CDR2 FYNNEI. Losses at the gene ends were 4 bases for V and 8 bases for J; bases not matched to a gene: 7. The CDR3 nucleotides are TGTGCCAGCAGTGTCAGCGGGGGACCGGATGAGCAGTTCTTC. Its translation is CASSVSGGPDEQFF.

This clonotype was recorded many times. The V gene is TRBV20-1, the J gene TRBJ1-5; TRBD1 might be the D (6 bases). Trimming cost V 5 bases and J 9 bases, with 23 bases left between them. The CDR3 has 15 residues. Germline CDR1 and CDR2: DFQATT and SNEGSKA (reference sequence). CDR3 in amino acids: CSAGSKTGGYTPQHF. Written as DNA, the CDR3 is TGCAGTGCTGGCTCAAAGACAGGTGGCTATACGCCCCAGCATTTT.

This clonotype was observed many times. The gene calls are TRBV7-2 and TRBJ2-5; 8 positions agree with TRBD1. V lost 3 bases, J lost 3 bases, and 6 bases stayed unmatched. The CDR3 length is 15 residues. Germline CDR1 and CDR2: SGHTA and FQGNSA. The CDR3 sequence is CASSFSRGREETQYF. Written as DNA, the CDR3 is TGTGCCAGCAGCTTTAGCAGGGGGCGCGAAGAGACCCAGTACTTC.

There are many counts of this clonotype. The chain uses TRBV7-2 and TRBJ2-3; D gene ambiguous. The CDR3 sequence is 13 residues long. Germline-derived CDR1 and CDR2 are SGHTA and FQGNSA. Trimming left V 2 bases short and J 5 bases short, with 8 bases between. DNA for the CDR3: TGTGCCAGCAGCTTATTAGCAATAGATACGCAGTATTTT. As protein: CASSLLAIDTQYF.

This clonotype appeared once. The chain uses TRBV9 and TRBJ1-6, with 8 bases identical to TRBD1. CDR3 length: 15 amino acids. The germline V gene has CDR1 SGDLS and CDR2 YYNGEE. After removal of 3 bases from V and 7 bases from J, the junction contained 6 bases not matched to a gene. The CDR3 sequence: CASSASGGRNSPLHF. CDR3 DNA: TGTGCCAGCAGCGCATCAGGGGGCAGGAATTCACCCCTCCACTTT.

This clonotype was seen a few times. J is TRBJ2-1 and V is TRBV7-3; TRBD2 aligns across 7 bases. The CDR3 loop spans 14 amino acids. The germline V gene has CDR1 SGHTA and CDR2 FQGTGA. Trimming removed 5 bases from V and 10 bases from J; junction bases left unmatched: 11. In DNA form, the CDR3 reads TGTGCCAGCAGCAGAATAGTGGGAGGGAGCGAGCAGTTCTTC. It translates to CASSRIVGGSEQFF.

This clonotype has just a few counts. The CDR3 is CASSQGGDNTEAFF. CDR3 coding DNA: TGCGCCAGCAGCCAAGGAGGAGATAACACTGAAGCTTTCTTT. This sequence joins TRBV4-1 and TRBJ1-1; no clear D gene. This CDR3 contains 14 residues. Looked up from germline, CDR1 is MGHRA and CDR2 is YSYEKL. The V end lost 1 base, the J end lost 2 bases, and 8 bases lay between the germline ends.

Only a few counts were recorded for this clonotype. The CDR3 spells CASSLGTDLGAFSSGNTIYF. The CDR3 DNA is TGTGCCAGTAGTTTGGGAACGGACTTGGGAGCATTCTCCTCTGGAAACACCATATATTTT. This rearrangement joins TRBV19 to TRBJ1-3; D is unclear. Germline V gene data show CDR1 as LNHDA and CDR2 as SQIVND (reference sequence). The CDR3 has 20 amino acids. V was pared by 5 bases and J by 0 bases, with 26 bases between.

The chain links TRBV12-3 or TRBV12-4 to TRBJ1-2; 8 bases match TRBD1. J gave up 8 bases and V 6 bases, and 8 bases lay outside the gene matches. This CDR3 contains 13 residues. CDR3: CASSRIGTGGYTF. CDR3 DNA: TGTGCCAGCAGCCGAATCGGGACAGGCGGCTACACCTTC.

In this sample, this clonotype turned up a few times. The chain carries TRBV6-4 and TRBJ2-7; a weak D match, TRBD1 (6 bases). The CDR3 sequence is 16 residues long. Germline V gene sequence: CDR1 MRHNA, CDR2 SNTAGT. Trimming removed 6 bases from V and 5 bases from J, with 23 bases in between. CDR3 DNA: TGTGCCAGCAGGCCGGCCGAAACAGGGCTAAGGAACGAGCAGTACTTC. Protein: CASRPAETGLRNEQYF.

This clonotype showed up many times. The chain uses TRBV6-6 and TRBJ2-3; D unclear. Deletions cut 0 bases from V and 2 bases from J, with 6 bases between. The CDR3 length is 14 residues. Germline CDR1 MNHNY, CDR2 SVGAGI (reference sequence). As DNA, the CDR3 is TGTGCCAGCAGTTACTCGGGTTACACAGATACGCAGTATTTT. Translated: CASSYSGYTDTQYF.

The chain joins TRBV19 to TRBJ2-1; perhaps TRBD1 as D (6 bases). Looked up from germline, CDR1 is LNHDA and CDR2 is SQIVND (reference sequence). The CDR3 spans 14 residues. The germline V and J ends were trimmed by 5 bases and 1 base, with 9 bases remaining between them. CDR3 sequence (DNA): TGTGCCAGTAGTCAGGGGCTTTCCTACAATGAGCAGTTCTTC. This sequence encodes CASSQGLSYNEQFF.

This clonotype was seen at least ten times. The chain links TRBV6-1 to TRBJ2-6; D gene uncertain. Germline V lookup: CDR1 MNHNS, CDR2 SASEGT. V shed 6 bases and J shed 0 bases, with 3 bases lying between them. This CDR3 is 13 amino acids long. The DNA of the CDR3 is TGTGCCAGCAGGAGCTCTGGGGCCAACGTCCTGACTTTC. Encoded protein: CASRSSGANVLTF.